This T cell receptor (beta chain) originates from a study of cytomegalovirus exposure and HLA in healthy donors. Background on the study: The 650 to 850 first-cohort repertoires and the 100 to 150 validation repertoires shared the same platform, a later analysis reported. Study-wide results and caveats: Confirmation in vitro established that a few CMV-associated chains were specific for CMV antigens.

Note on this clone: Antigen specificity is unknown.

Assay used: immunoSEQ multiplex PCR; TCRdb lists only in-frame clones, some missing. Of 170,000 or so clones listed, approximately 84% are singletons. The TCR was taken from a woman younger than 30 in good health and CMV-seropositive. Sequencing input: PBMCs.

Written as DNA, the CDR3 is TGCGCCAGCAGCCGCCCCGACAGGGCCTACGAGCAGTACTTC. Translated: CASSRPDRAYEQYF. The chain employs TRBV4-1 and TRBJ2-7, with TRBD1 matching 7 bases. The CDR3 loop spans 14 amino acids. V dropped 4 bases and J dropped 2; count of bases not matched to a gene: 5. CDR1 and CDR2 from the germline V gene are MGHRA and YSYEKL.